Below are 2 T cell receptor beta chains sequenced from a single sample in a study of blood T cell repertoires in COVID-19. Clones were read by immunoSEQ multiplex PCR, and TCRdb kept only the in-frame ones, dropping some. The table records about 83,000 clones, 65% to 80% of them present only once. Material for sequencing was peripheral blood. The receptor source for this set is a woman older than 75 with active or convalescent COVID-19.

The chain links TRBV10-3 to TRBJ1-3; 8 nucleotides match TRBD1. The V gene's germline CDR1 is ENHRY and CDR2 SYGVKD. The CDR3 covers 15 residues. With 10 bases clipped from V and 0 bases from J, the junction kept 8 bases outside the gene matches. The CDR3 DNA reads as TGTGCCACAACCCCGACAGGGGACTCTGGAAACACCATATATTTT. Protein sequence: CATTPTGDSGNTIYF.

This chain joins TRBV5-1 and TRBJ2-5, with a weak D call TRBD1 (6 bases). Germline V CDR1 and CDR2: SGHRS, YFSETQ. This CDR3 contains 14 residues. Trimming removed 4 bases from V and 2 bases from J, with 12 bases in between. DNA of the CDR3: TGCGCCAGCAGCGACGGACAGATACAAGAGACCCAGTACTTC. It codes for CASSDGQIQETQYF.